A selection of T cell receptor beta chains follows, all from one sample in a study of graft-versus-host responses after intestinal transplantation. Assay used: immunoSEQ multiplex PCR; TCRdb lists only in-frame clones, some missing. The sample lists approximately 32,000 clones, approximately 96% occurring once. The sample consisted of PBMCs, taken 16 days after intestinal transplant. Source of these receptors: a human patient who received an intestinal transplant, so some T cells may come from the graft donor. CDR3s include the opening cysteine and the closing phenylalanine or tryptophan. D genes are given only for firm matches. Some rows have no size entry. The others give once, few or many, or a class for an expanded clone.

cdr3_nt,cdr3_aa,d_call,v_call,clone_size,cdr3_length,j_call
TGCGCCAGCAGCCAAGATCCAGGCTGGGTCTACAATGAGCAGTTCTTC,CASSQDPGWVYNEQFF,.,TRBV4-3,.,16,TRBJ2-1
TGCGCCAGCAGCCAAGATCCCGGACAGAGAACAGATACGCAGTATTTT,CASSQDPGQRTDTQYF,.,TRBV4-3,.,16,TRBJ2-3
TGTGCCAGCAGACCCTGGAGCTCCTACGAGCAGTACTTC,CASRPWSSYEQYF,.,TRBV28,once,13,TRBJ2-7
TGTGCCAGCAGCGTGGACGGGAAATACGAGCAGTACTTC,CASSVDGKYEQYF,.,TRBV9,.,13,TRBJ2-7
TGTGCCAGCAGGGGAGGACGTCGGCGACAAAACTTC,CASRGGRRRQNF,.,TRBV21-1,.,12,TRBJ1-2
TGTGCCAGCAGCCCTGGTCCCGAGGCCCCCTCTGGAAACACCATATATTTT,CASSPGPEAPSGNTIYF,.,TRBV5-6,.,17,TRBJ1-3
TGCGCCAGCAGCTTCGACAGGGGCGAACAAGAGACCCAGTACTTC,CASSFDRGEQETQYF,TRBD1,TRBV5-1,.,15,TRBJ2-5
TGTGCCATCGGTAGCGGAACCTCCTACGAGCAGTACTTC,CAIGSGTSYEQYF,.,TRBV15,.,13,TRBJ2-7
TGTGCCAGCAGCCAAGAATCCCGGGCCGGTGAAAAACTGTTTTTT,CASSQESRAGEKLFF,.,TRBV4-2,.,15,TRBJ1-4
TGTGCCAGCACGGGAATAGGCCAAGAGACCCAGTACTTC,CASTGIGQETQYF,.,TRBV2,.,13,TRBJ2-5
TGTGCCAGCTCACCACCGGGCAGGGGGCCCCTAGGCTACACCTTC,CASSPPGRGPLGYTF,TRBD1,TRBV18,.,15,TRBJ1-2
TGTGCCAGCAGCCTCCACCCCTATCCTAGCGGGAGGTACAATGAGCAGTTCTTC,CASSLHPYPSGRYNEQFF,TRBD2,TRBV11-2,once,18,TRBJ2-1
TGTGCCAGCAGCTTGGGGCCCGGGGGAAACGTGGATCAGCCCCAGCATTTT,CASSLGPGGNVDQPQHF,.,TRBV5-6,.,17,TRBJ1-5